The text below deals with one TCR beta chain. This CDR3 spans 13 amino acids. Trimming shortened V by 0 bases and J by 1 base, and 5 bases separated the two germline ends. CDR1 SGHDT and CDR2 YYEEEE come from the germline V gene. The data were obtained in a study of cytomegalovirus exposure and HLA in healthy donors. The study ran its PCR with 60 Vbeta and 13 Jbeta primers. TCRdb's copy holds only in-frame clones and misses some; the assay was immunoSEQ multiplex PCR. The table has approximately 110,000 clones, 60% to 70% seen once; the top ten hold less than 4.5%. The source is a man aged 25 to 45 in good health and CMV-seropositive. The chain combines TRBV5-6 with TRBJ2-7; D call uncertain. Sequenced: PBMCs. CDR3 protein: CASSLVRSYEQYF. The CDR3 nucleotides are TGTGCCAGCAGCTTGGTCCGTTCCTACGAGCAGTACTTC.